This T cell receptor (beta chain) was recorded in a study of blood T cell repertoires in COVID-19 (TCRdb year 2020). A note on the overall study: Samples from collaborators originated in the United States, Italy and Spain and spanned both the acute and convalescent phases of COVID-19. The sample metadata nearly always contained a de-identified subject ID, COVID-19 status, age in years and sex. The samples were drawn from the first 160 participants of the ongoing ImmuneRACE study and from 1,254 subjects provided by 6 global collaborators. HLA class I and class II types, where available, came from metadata supplied by the sample provider rather than from assay-based typing. The dataset comprised deeply sampled blood TCRbeta repertoires from subjects exposed to, actively infected with, or recovered from COVID-19. The prospective study material was composed of cDNA or gDNA derived from T cells, B-cell-depleted T cells, or PBMCs. The repertoires were released in a freely available public database intended as a resource for research on the immune response to SARS-CoV-2.

With regard to this clone: Its binding antigen is unknown. No much larger clone exists at a distance of one base, and base qualities are not known.

The immunoSEQ Assay, a bias-controlled multiplex PCR, was used to amplify TCRbeta CDR3 regions from genomic DNA. The paper's processing steps were these. Nucleated cell counts per sample were estimated from amplification of reference gene primers within the assay. Sequence reads were collapsed and filtered to measure the absolute abundance of every unique TCRbeta CDR3 rearrangement. For each sample, productive Simpson clonality was calculated as the square root of Simpson's diversity index across productive rearrangements. This is the immuneACCESS table as TCRdb keeps it, with only in-frame sequences that have V and J called. A part of the clones is gone; compared with another copy, unresolved V genes explain less than half, and the rest is unexplained. The DNA gave D and trimming, while V, J and clone size come from that table. Recorded for this sample are about 370,000 clones; 87% of them occurred a single time. In total, the top ten clones hold about 10% of the sample.

The investigation overall reported the following: The quantity of clinical and demographic metadata differed by source and by participant and was supplied without curation.

In Seattle, one collaborating source enrolled patients while the infection was active and tracked those patients longitudinally over the course of disease. Whole blood was collected in K2EDTA tubes by collaborating institutions according to the institutions' own protocols. For TCRbeta analysis, collaborators shipped samples in one of three forms: frozen whole blood, isolated PBMCs, or DNA extracted from either of those sample types. As encoded in the germline V gene, CDR1 is MDHEN while CDR2 is SYDVKM. Including cysteine and phenylalanine, the CDR3 has 14 amino acids. Only the CDR3 portion is preserved as DNA: 42 bases, with reading frame beginning at the first base. Trimming takes 3 bases off V and 7 bases off J; junction bases not matched to a gene: 6.

The origin of this receptor is a woman between 25 and 40 years old with COVID-19, enrolled during active disease. Rearrangement joined TRBV28 to TRBJ2-7; TRBD1 aligns with 10 central bases. Sequencing was performed on peripheral blood. The sequenced DNA is TGTGCCAGCAGTTTCCCGGGGACAGGGGAAGAGCAGTACTTC. Its product reads: CASSFPGTGEEQYF.